The clone carrying this T cell receptor (beta chain) has only a few counts. The data originate from a study of blood T cell repertoires in COVID-19. Data came from immunoSEQ multiplex PCR; TCRdb stores just in-frame clones and leaves some out. The data contain approximately 210,000 clones, around 92% of them singletons. Trimming took off 7 bases at V and 7 bases at J, with 20 bases between the two ends. The CDR3 consists of 16 residues. CDR1 WNHNN and CDR2 SYGVQD come from the germline V gene (reference sequence). Cohort 3 donors counted as recovered after two negative PCRs, clearance, or resolved symptoms.

The TCR was taken from a woman younger than 35 who had recovered from COVID-19. Sequenced material: PBMCs or T cells enriched from blood (not recorded which). This chain uses TRBV10-1 with TRBJ1-6, with D possibly matching TRBD1 (6 bases). The CDR3 DNA sequence: TGCGCCAGCATTGTAACGCCACAGGGATTAAATTCACCCCTCCACTTT. Its protein is CASIVTPQGLNSPLHF.